Listed below are T cell receptor beta chains from one sample, sequenced in a study of graft-versus-host responses after intestinal transplantation. The repertoire was sequenced with immunoSEQ multiplex PCR; TCRdb's copy has only in-frame clones and lacks some. The data contain about 18,000 clones, approximately 80% of them singletons. The starting material was PBMCs, obtained 14 days after transplant. The source is a human patient who received an intestinal transplant, so some T cells may come from the graft donor. CDR3s include the opening cysteine and the closing phenylalanine or tryptophan. A D gene is named only where the DNA matches it firmly.

D	V	J	CDR3
NA	TRBV15	TRBJ2-5	CATRGPGRETQYF
TRBD2	TRBV19	TRBJ2-3	CASSVRLAGSSDTQYF
NA	TRBV12-1	TRBJ1-4	CASSFAAVNEKLFF
TRBD2	TRBV6-4	TRBJ2-1	CASSGTSGGNEQFF
NA	TRBV7-9	TRBJ1-2	CASSLALINYGYTF
TRBD1	TRBV7-6	TRBJ2-1	CASSLEPGTGGIEQFF
NA	TRBV6-6	NA	CASRKGLVSYEQYF
NA	TRBV19	TRBJ1-2	CASTFADGYTF
TRBD1	TRBV7-9	NA	CAITGGISYEQYF
NA	TRBV5-4	TRBJ1-2	CASSLAGANYGYTF
TRBD1	TRBV6-5	TRBJ1-1	CASSYRQGDTEAFF
NA	TRBV21-1	TRBJ2-4	CASSKEGGVAKNIQYF
NA	TRBV29-1	TRBJ1-1	CSVARLNTEAFF
TRBD1	TRBV6-5	TRBJ2-7	CASRTGAGQAYEQYF
TRBD2	TRBV6-4	TRBJ2-3	CASSDSSGRGDTQYF
TRBD1	TRBV7-6	TRBJ1-5	CASSLGQRQPQHF
TRBD1	TRBV5-4	TRBJ2-5	CASSTGTGVPQETQYF
TRBD1	TRBV12-5	TRBJ2-2	CASGLSGGTGELFF
NA	TRBV11-2	TRBJ2-7	CASSGGSYEQYF
TRBD1	TRBV9	TRBJ2-4	CASSPRQGLAKNIQYF
NA	TRBV7-9	TRBJ2-3	CASSTPDNWGTDTQYF
NA	TRBV6-4	TRBJ1-5	CASSDGRGQPQHF
TRBD1	TRBV9	TRBJ2-7	CASSTEGQGPREQYF
NA	TRBV15	TRBJ2-7	CATSRDDVIGGGWLNEQYF
NA	TRBV10-3	TRBJ1-2	CAISESEGGAGNYGYTF
NA	TRBV4-1	TRBJ2-2	CASSQVIPHTGELFF
TRBD2	TRBV2	TRBJ2-5	CASTSGGASQETQYF
TRBD2	TRBV7-7	TRBJ2-5	CASSSRLAGEDLQETQYF
NA	TRBV6-6	TRBJ2-7	CASSSRPGIYEQYF
TRBD2	TRBV6-5	TRBJ2-7	CASSYIAAGETYEQYF
TRBD1	TRBV27	NA	CASSRDRGQTYEQYF
NA	TRBV6-5	TRBJ1-1	CASSEAARAEAFF
TRBD2	TRBV7-9	TRBJ2-1	CASSRTSGGSYNEQFF
NA	TRBV9	TRBJ2-1	CASSVGVGNEQFF
TRBD1	TRBV11-3	TRBJ2-5	CASSLGDRAKEETQYF
NA	TRBV7-3	TRBJ1-1	CASSIGTVEAFF
TRBD2	TRBV6-4	TRBJ2-7	CASSPLAGGHYEQYF
TRBD1	TRBV27	TRBJ2-7	CASRTRDRGDEQYF